This T cell receptor beta chain was profiled in a study of cytomegalovirus exposure and HLA in healthy donors. Overall study: An earlier analysis identified fewer than 130 million unique TCR beta sequences in 150 million to 200 million T cells.

Study-wide findings and caveats: Highly shared variants forming one cluster were likely a sequencing artifact. The authors later found TCR association rates varying by HLA locus, with DRB1 most and HLA-C fewest.

A multiplex PCR was run with 60 Vbeta primers and 13 Jbeta primers. Data came from immunoSEQ multiplex PCR; TCRdb stores just in-frame clones and leaves some out. The data contain tens of thousands of clones, roughly four fifths of them singletons. With respect to this clone: Its antigen is not known.

Trimming removed 2 bases from V and 4 bases from J; junction bases left unmatched: 8. Germline V lookup: CDR1 LNHDA, CDR2 SQIVND (reference sequence). This CDR3 comprises 16 residues. The clonotype was recovered from a woman in her twenties or thirties in good health and CMV-seropositive. V is TRBV19 and J is TRBJ1-2, with 9 bases matching TRBD1. The sample taken for sequencing was PBMCs. The CDR3 DNA is TGTGCCAGTAGTATATCCGGGACAGGGAACAGCTATGGCTACACCTTC. It translates to CASSISGTGNSYGYTF. Looking up the rest from reference TRBV19 and TRBJ1-2 gives the full variable domain: DGGITQSPKYLFRKEGQNVTLSCEQNLNHDAMYWYRQDPGQGLRLIYYSQIVNDFQKGDIAEGYSVSREKKESFPLTVTSAQKNPTAFYLCASSISGTGNSYGYTFGSGTRLTVV.